This passage covers 6 T cell receptor beta chains from one sample sequenced in a study of T cells after yellow fever vaccination. TCRdb reprocessed the 5' RACE reads via MiXCR and lists one record per CDR3 protein. Found here are nearly 550,000 distinct CDR3 sequences, over 15% of them singletons; the top ten hold roughly an eighth. This material consisted of PBMCs, taken 15 days after the yellow fever booster vaccination. The receptors derive from a man aged 25-45 years who received the YFV17D yellow fever vaccine.

This clonotype has only a few counts. CDR3 residues: CASRSPGLRDTDTQYF. CDR3 bases: TGTGCCAGCAGATCCCCGGGACTAAGAGACACAGATACGCAGTATTTT. The V gene is TRBV6-2 or TRBV6-3, the J gene TRBJ2-3, with 7 bases that match TRBD2. V lost 6 bases to trimming and J lost 2 bases; unmatched junction nucleotides: 11. CDR1 and CDR2 (germline): MNHEY, SVGEGT. This CDR3 has 16 amino acids.

This sequence joins TRBV15 and TRBJ2-1; D uncertain. Trimming stripped 4 bases from V and 10 bases from J, with 11 bases between. Germline-derived CDR1 and CDR2 are LNHNV and YYDKDF (reference sequence). The CDR3 is 12 amino acids. The CDR3 loop is CATSIRTREQFF. The CDR3 nucleotides read TGTGCCACCAGCATTAGGACCAGGGAGCAGTTCTTC.

This clonotype was detected a few times. The chain employs TRBV5-1 and TRBJ2-7, with 8 bases fitting TRBD1. After removal of 3 bases from V and 9 bases from J, the junction contained 11 bases not matched to a gene. The CDR3 has 14 residues. Germline V lookup: CDR1 SGHRS, CDR2 YFSETQ. CDR3 in amino acids: CASSWSEQGVWQYF. CDR3 in DNA: TGCGCCAGCAGCTGGAGCGAACAGGGGGTCTGGCAGTACTTC.

This clonotype is termed medium-sized (0.01 to 0.1%). V is TRBV5-1 and J is TRBJ1-1; D is possibly TRBD1 (5 bases). Germline CDR1 reads SGHRS; CDR2 reads YFSETQ. The CDR3 has 14 residues. The V end was cut by 4 bases, the J end by 4 bases, with 14 bases between. CDR3 sequence reads: CASSGGLRGTEAFF. CDR3 sequence (DNA): TGCGCCAGCAGCGGGGGTCTCCGGGGCACTGAAGCTTTCTTT.

This clonotype was counted a few times. As DNA, the CDR3 is TGCAGTGCTAGAGACGCGGCAGGGAACACCGGGGAGCTGTTTTTT. Protein: CSARDAAGNTGELFF. This sequence joins TRBV20-1 and TRBJ2-2, with D hard to call. The V and J ends lost 0 bases and 1 base respectively, with 9 bases between them. CDR1 and CDR2 (germline): DFQATT, SNEGSKA (reference sequence). The CDR3 length is 15 residues.

A few counts support this clonotype. The V and J genes are TRBV28 and TRBJ2-7; weak D call: TRBD2 (6 bases). Deletions cut 6 bases from V and 7 bases from J, with 22 bases between. Per germline, CDR1 MDHEN and CDR2 SYDVKM. This CDR3 has 15 amino acids. CDR3: CASRKLGGAATEQYF. The CDR3 DNA is TGTGCCAGCAGAAAACTAGGAGGGGCTGCTACAGAGCAGTACTTC. Variable domain in full (rest from reference TRBV28 and TRBJ2-7): DVKVTQSSRYLVKRTGEKVFLECVQDMDHENMFWYRQDPGLGLRLIYFSYDVKMKEKGDIPEGYSVSREKKERFSLILESASTNQTSMYLCASRKLGGAATEQYFGPGTRLTVT.